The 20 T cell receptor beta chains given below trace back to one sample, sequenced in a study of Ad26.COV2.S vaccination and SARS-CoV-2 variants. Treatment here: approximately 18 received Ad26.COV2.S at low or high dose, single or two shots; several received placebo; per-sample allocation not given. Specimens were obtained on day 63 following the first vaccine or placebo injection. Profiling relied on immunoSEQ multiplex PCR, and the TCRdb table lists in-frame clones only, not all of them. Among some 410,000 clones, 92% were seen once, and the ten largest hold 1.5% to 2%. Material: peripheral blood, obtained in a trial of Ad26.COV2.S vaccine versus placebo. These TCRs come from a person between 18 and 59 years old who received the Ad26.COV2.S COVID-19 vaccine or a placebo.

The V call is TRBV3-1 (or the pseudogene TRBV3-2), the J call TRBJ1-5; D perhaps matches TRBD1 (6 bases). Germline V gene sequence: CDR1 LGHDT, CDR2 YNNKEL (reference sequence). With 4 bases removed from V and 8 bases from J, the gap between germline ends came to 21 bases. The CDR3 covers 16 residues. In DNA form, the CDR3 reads TGTGCCAGCAGCCCAGGGGTTCTTGACGGTCAAGAGCCCCAGCATTTT. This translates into CASSPGVLDGQEPQHF.

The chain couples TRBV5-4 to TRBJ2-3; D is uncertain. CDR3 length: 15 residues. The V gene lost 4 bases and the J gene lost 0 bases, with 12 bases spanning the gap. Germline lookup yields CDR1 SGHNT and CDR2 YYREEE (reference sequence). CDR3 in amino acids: CASSGGVGSTDTQYF. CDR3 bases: TGTGCCAGCAGCGGTGGGGTGGGGAGCACAGATACGCAGTATTTT.

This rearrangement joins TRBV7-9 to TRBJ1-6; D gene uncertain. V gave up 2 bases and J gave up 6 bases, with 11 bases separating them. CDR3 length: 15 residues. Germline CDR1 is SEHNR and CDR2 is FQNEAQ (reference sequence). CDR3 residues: CASSLSQVPNSPLHF. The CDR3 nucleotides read TGTGCCAGCAGCTTATCCCAGGTCCCTAATTCACCCCTCCACTTT.

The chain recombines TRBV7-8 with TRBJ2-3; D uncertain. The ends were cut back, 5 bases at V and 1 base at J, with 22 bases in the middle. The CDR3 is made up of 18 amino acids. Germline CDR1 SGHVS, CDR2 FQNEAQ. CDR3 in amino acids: CASSHLVRISAGTDTQYF. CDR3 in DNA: TGTGCCAGCAGCCACCTGGTTAGGATTTCGGCGGGCACAGATACGCAGTATTTT.

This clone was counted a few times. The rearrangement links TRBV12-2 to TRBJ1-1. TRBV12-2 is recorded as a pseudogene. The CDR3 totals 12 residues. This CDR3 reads CAPNEAYTEAFF. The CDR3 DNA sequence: TGTGCACCCAACGAGGCTTACACTGAAGCTTTCTTT.

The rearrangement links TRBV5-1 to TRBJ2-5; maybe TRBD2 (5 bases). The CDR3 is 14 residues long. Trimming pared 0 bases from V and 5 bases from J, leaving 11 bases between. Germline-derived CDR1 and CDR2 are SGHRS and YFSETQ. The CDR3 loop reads CASSLGARRETQYF. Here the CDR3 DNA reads TGCGCCAGCAGCTTGGGGGCGAGGAGGGAGACCCAGTACTTC.

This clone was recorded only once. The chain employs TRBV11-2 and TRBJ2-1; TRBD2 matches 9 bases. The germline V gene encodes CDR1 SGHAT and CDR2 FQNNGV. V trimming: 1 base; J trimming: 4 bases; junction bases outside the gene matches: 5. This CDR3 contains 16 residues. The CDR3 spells CASSLGASGAYNEQFF. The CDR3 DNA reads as TGTGCCAGCAGCTTAGGAGCTAGCGGGGCTTACAATGAGCAGTTCTTC.

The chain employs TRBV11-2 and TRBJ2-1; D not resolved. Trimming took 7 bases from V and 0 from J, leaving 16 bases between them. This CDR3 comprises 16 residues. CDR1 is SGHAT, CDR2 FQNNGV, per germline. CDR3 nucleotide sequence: TGTGCCAGCACCCTTAGCCTCCTGAGCTCCTACAATGAGCAGTTCTTC. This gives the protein CASTLSLLSSYNEQFF.

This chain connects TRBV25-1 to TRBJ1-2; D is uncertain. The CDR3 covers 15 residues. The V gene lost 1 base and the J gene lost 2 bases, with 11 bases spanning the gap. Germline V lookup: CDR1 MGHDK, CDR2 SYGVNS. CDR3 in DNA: TGTGCCAGCAGTGAATGCCCTGGGATAAACTATGGCTACACCTTC. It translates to CASSECPGINYGYTF.

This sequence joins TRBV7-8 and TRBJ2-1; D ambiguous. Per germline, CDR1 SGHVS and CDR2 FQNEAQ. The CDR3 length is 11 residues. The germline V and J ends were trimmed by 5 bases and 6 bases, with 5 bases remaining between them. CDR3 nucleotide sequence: TGTGCCAGCAGCCCCGCCAATGAGCAGTTCTTC. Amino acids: CASSPANEQFF.

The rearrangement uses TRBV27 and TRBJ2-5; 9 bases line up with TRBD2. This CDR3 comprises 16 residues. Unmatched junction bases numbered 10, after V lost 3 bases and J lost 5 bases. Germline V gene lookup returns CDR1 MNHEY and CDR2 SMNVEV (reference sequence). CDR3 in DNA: TGTGCCAGCAGTTTGGCGACTAGCGGAGGATTCGAGACCCAGTACTTC. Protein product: CASSLATSGGFETQYF.

The CDR3 DNA is TGTGCCAGCAGCCCATCCCGAGGGACAACCACTCAGTTCTTC. Its translation: CASSPSRGTTTQFF. The rearrangement links TRBV11-3 to TRBJ2-1, with D possibly matching TRBD1 (6 bases). The length of the CDR3 is 14 residues. V was pared by 5 bases and J by 13 bases, with 21 bases between. Germline V gene sequence: CDR1 SGHNT, CDR2 YENEEA.

The CDR3 nucleotides read TGCGCCAGCAGACCGGACAGCGGCGGTCTCTGGCCCCTCCACTTT. This sequence encodes CASRPDSGGLWPLHF. This chain connects TRBV5-1 to TRBJ1-6, with D maybe TRBD1 (6 bases). The CDR3 runs 15 residues. V lost 5 bases and J lost 13, with 22 bases in between. Germline CDR1 is SGHRS and CDR2 is YFSETQ. Together with reference TRBV5-1 and TRBJ1-6, the CDR3 gives the full variable domain: KAGVTQTPRYLIKTRGQQVTLSCSPISGHRSVSWYQQTPGQGLQFLFEYFSETQRNKGNFPGRFSGRQFSNSRSEMNVSTLELGDSALYLCASRPDSGGLWPLHFGNGTRLTVT.

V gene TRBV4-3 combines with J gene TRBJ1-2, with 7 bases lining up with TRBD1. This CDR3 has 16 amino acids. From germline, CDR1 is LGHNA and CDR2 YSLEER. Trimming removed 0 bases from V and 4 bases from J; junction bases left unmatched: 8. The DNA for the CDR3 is TGCGCCAGCAGCCAAGATACCGACAGGGAAGGCTATGGCTACACCTTC. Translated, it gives CASSQDTDREGYGYTF.

In DNA, the CDR3 is TGTGCCAGCAGTCTCCTCAGGACAGAGTCTAGCACAGATACGCAGTATTTT. Translated: CASSLLRTESSTDTQYF. The rearrangement uses TRBV6-2 or TRBV6-3 and TRBJ2-3; weak D call: TRBD1 (6 bases). Trimming removed 5 bases at V and 0 bases at J, with 18 bases between. This CDR3 contains 17 residues. The germline V gene encodes CDR1 MNHEY and CDR2 SVGEGT.

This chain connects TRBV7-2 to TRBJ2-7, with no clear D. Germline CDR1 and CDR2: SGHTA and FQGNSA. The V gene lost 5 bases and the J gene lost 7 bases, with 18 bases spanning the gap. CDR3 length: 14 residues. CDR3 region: CASSPTTSDKEQYF. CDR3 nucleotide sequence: TGTGCCAGCAGCCCCACGACATCCGATAAGGAGCAGTACTTC.

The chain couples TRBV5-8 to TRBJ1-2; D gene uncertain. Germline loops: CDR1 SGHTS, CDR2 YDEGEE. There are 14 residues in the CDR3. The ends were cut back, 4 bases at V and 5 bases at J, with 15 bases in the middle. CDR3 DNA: TGTGCCAGCAGCCCGGATCGGCAGAATTATGGCTACACCTTC. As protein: CASSPDRQNYGYTF.

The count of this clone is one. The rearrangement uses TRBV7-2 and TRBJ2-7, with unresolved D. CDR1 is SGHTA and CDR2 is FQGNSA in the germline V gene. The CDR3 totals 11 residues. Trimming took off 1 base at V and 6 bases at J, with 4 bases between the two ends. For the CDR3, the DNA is TGTGCCAGCAGCTTAGTCGGCGAGCAGTACTTC. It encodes CASSLVGEQYF.

CDR3 coding DNA: TGTGCCAGCAGCCCTCTTATTTACAATGAGCAGTTCTTC. Translated: CASSPLIYNEQFF. The chain carries TRBV7-8 and TRBJ2-1; D uncertain. Trimming removed 5 bases at V and 4 bases at J, with 9 bases between. Germline V gives CDR1 SGHVS, CDR2 FQNEAQ. The CDR3 length is 13 residues.

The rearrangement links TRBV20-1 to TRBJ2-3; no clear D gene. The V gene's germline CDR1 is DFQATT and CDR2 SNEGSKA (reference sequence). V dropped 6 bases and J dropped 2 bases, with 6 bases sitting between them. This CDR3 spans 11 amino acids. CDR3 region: CSAPDTDTQYF. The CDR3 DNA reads TGCAGTGCCCCCGACACAGATACGCAGTATTTT.